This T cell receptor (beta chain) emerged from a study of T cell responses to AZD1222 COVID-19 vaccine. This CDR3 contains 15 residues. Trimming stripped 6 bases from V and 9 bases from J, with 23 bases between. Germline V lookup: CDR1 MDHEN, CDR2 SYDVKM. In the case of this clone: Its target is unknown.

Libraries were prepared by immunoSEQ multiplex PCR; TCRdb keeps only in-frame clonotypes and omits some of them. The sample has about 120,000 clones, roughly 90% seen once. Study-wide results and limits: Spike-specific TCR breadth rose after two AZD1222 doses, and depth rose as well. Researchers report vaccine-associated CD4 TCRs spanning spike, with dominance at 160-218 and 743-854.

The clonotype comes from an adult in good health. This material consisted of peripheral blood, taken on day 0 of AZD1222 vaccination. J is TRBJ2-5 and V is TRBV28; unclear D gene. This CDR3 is CASSPPSGRLPPQYF. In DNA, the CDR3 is TGTGCCAGCAGCCCTCCATCTGGCCGCCTCCCCCCCCAGTACTTC.